One sample yielded the 15 T cell receptor beta chains listed below, sequenced in a study of cytomegalovirus exposure and HLA in healthy donors. This PCR relied on a set of 60 Vbeta primers and 13 Jbeta primers. Assay: immunoSEQ multiplex PCR; the TCRdb copy retains only in-frame clones and omits some. The sample yields about 140,000 clones, about 70% seen once. Sequenced sample: PBMCs. These receptors were collected from a man under 40 in good health and CMV-seropositive.

The chain carries TRBV11-2 and TRBJ2-7, with 11 bases matching TRBD1. The V and J ends lost 3 bases and 4 bases, in that order; junction bases with no gene match: 11. The CDR3 loop spans 17 amino acids. In germline, CDR1 is SGHAT, CDR2 FQNNGV. The DNA of the CDR3 is TGTGCCAGCAGCTTCGAACAGGGACAGGGGGTTGAATACGAGCAGTACTTC. Its translation is CASSFEQGQGVEYEQYF.

This rearrangement joins TRBV5-6 to TRBJ2-2; 13 bases are shared with TRBD2. Germline lookup yields CDR1 SGHDT and CDR2 YYEEEE. The CDR3 is made up of 17 amino acids. The ends lost 5 bases at V and 1 base at J; junction bases unmatched: 5. The CDR3: CASRDGTSGMNTGELFF. As DNA, the CDR3 is TGTGCCAGCAGGGACGGGACTAGCGGGATGAACACCGGGGAGCTGTTTTTT.

The V call is TRBV2, the J call TRBJ1-5; TRBD1 matches at 8 bases. The CDR3 runs 15 residues. Germline V gives CDR1 SNHLY, CDR2 FYNNEI. J was trimmed by 4 bases and V by 6 bases; bases with no gene match: 8. The CDR3 DNA sequence: TGTGCCAGCAGCGACCAGGGGGCGCGAAATCAGCCCCAGCATTTT. The encoded protein is CASSDQGARNQPQHF. The entire variable domain, with the rest obtained from reference TRBV2 and TRBJ1-5, is as follows: EPEVTQTPSHQVTQMGQEVILRCVPISNHLYFYWYRQILGQKVEFLVSFYNNEISEKSEIFDDQFSVERPDGSNFTLKIRSTKLEDSAMYFCASSDQGARNQPQHFGDGTRLSIL.

The CDR3 nucleotides read TGTGCCTGGAGCCCAACAGGGGCCTATGGCTACACCTTC. It is translated as CAWSPTGAYGYTF. The chain joins TRBV30 to TRBJ1-2; 7 nucleotides line up with TRBD1. Trimming at V came to 3 bases and at J to 4 bases, leaving 5 bases not matched to a gene. The germline gives CDR1 GTSNPN, CDR2 SVGIG (reference sequence). This CDR3 region has 13 residues.

In this sample, this clone turned up a few times. V and J are TRBV13 and TRBJ2-1; 8 bases align to TRBD2. Germline CDR1 is PRHDT and CDR2 is FYEKMQ (reference sequence). The trim removed 5 bases at V and 2 bases at J, leaving 23 bases unmatched. This CDR3 has 21 residues. Here the CDR3 reads CASSHRPGGPQDPFPYNEQFF. In DNA, the CDR3 is TGTGCCAGCAGCCACCGTCCGGGGGGGCCGCAAGACCCATTCCCCTACAATGAGCAGTTCTTC.

The rearrangement joins TRBV4-1 to TRBJ2-7; 10 positions agree with TRBD2. Germline CDR1 reads MGHRA; CDR2 reads YSYEKL. The V gene end was trimmed by 4 bases and the J gene end by 2 bases; junction bases not matched to a gene: 5. The CDR3 extends over 15 amino acids. CDR3 sequence (DNA): TGCGCCAGCAGCCCATCTAGCGGGAGAACCTACGAGCAGTACTTC. Protein product: CASSPSSGRTYEQYF.

This sequence joins TRBV27 and TRBJ2-5, with D uncertain. With 6 bases removed from V and 1 base from J, the gap between germline ends came to 15 bases. CDR1 and CDR2 from the germline V gene are MNHEY and SMNVEV (reference sequence). This CDR3 has 15 amino acids. The CDR3 nucleotides read TGTGCCAGCAGCCCCTCAAGTAGCCTCCAAGAGACCCAGTACTTC. This encodes CASSPSSSLQETQYF.

A note on this clone: In the same sample, other DNA sequences code for this CDR3. The J gene is TRBJ2-3, the V gene TRBV5-1; TRBD2 is a possible D gene (6 bases). CDR3 length: 15 residues. CDR1 and CDR2 (germline): SGHRS, YFSETQ. The V gene lost 4 bases and the J gene lost 2 bases, with 14 bases spanning the gap. Written as DNA, the CDR3 is TGCGCCAGCAGCGGCGGGGCTTCTTTCACAGATACGCAGTATTTT. Protein product: CASSGGASFTDTQYF.

The chain has TRBV7-8 and TRBJ1-1, with 7 bases lining up with TRBD1. CDR3 length: 11 residues. The germline V gene has CDR1 SGHVS and CDR2 FQNEAQ. The V and J ends lost 5 bases and 10 bases, in that order; junction bases with no gene match: 4. In DNA, the CDR3 is TGTGCCAGCAGCATACAGGGGACAGCTTTCTTT. Translation gives CASSIQGTAFF.

The chain combines TRBV2 with TRBJ1-2; 7 bases are a match to TRBD1. Germline V lookup: CDR1 SNHLY, CDR2 FYNNEI. V lost 6 bases and J lost 2; bases outside the gene matches: 6. The length of the CDR3 is 14 residues. The CDR3 bases are TGTGCCAGCAGGGGGGACAGAGACAACTATGGCTACACCTTC. It codes for CASRGDRDNYGYTF.

The chain joins TRBV28 to TRBJ2-3, with 9 bases aligning to TRBD1. With V trimmed by 6 bases and J by 0 bases, 13 bases remained unmatched. The germline V gene has CDR1 MDHEN and CDR2 SYDVKM. The CDR3 sequence is 18 residues long. The CDR3 sequence: CASSTSAIQGASTDTQYF. The CDR3 nucleotides read TGTGCCAGCAGCACATCAGCAATACAGGGGGCTAGCACAGATACGCAGTATTTT.

This clone was seen more than once but under ten times. This rearrangement joins TRBV30 to TRBJ1-2; D unclear. V was clipped by 4 bases and J by 7 bases, with 13 bases between them. Germline V lookup: CDR1 GTSNPN, CDR2 SVGIG (reference sequence). The CDR3 is made up of 12 amino acids. As DNA, the CDR3 is TGTGCCTGGAATCTATACAGCGGTGGCTACACCTTC. It specifies CAWNLYSGGYTF.

The chain links TRBV5-1 to TRBJ1-5, with 9 bases matching TRBD1. The CDR3 length is 16 residues. V shed 3 bases and J 1 base; nucleotides not matched to a gene: 5. Germline CDR1 SGHRS, CDR2 YFSETQ. CDR3 DNA sequence: TGCGCCAGCAGCTGGGGGGACAGGGTGAGCAATCAGCCCCAGCATTTT. Translated: CASSWGDRVSNQPQHF.

V usage is TRBV19 and J usage is TRBJ1-5, with a tentative D call TRBD1 (5 bases). V lost 7 bases, J lost 5 bases, and 18 bases lay in between. CDR1 is LNHDA, CDR2 SQIVND, per germline (reference sequence). This CDR3 spans 15 amino acids. The CDR3 DNA reads TGTGCCAGTACCCCCTGGGGTAGGGGCGATCAGCCCCAGCATTTT. Its protein product is CASTPWGRGDQPQHF.

In this sample, this clone turned up once. The chain uses TRBV5-5 and TRBJ1-1; D unclear. Germline V gene lookup returns CDR1 SGHKS and CDR2 YYEKEE (reference sequence). V lost 3 bases and J 5 bases, leaving 11 bases between the germline ends. The CDR3 is 13 residues long. CDR3 sequence: CASSYWEETEAFF. The CDR3 region has the DNA TGTGCCAGCAGCTATTGGGAGGAAACTGAAGCTTTCTTT.